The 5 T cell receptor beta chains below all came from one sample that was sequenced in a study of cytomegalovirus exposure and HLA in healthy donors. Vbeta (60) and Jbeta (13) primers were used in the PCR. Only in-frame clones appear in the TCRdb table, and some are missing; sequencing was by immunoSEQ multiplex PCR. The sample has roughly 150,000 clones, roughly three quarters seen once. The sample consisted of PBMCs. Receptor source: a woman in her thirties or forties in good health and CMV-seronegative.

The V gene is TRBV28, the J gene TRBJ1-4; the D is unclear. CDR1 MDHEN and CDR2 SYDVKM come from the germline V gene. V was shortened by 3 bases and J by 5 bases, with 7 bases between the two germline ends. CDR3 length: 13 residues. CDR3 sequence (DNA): TGTGCCAGCAGTTTCGGAGGCAATGAAAAACTGTTTTTT. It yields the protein CASSFGGNEKLFF.

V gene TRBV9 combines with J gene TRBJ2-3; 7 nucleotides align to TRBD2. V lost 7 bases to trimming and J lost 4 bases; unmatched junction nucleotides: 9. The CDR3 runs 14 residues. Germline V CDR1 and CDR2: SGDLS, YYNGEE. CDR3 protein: CASEGGRGSDTQYF. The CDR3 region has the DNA TGTGCCAGCGAAGGCGGGAGAGGTTCAGATACGCAGTATTTT.

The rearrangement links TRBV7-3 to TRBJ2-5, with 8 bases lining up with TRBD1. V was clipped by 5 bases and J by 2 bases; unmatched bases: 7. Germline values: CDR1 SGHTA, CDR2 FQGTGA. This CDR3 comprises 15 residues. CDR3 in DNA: TGTGCCAGCAGCCCCCAGCGGACAGGGCAAGAGACCCAGTACTTC. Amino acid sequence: CASSPQRTGQETQYF.

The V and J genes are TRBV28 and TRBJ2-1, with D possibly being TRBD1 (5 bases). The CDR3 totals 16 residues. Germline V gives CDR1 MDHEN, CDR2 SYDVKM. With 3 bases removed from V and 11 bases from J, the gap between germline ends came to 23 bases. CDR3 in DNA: TGTGCCAGCAGTTTGGAAGGACACCTCTCCGACAAGAAGCAGTTCTTC. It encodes CASSLEGHLSDKKQFF.

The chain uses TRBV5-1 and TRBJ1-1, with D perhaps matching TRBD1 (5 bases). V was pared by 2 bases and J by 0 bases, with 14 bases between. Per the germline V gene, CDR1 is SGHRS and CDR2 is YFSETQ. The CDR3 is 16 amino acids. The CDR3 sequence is CASSLRGGNMNTEAFF. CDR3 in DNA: TGCGCCAGCAGCTTAAGGGGCGGGAACATGAACACTGAAGCTTTCTTT.